This record concerns one T cell receptor beta chain sequence. Antigen specificity is unknown. Positively selected for CCR7, the CD45RO-negative cells used as naive CD8 cells excluded terminally differentiated effector memory CD45RA+ cells. The sample belongs to a study of shared clonotypes between healthy human individuals. The CDR3 covers 13 residues. Trimming left V 5 bases short and J 10 bases short, with 16 bases between. Per the germline V gene, CDR1 is LNHDA and CDR2 is SQIVND (reference sequence). Regarding the study as a whole: A few donors held 4.5% to 5% of naive CD4 clonotypes in common. Generally, naive subsets came out with larger estimated richness than memory subsets.

The data were produced by immunoSEQ multiplex PCR, yet TCRdb's version contains in-frame clones alone and is incomplete. The table records roughly 2,000,000 clones, 85% to 95% of them present only once. This sequence originates from a young man in good health. Some clones in this sample may be carry-over from other donors' samples. This chain connects TRBV19 to TRBJ2-3; the D is unclear. The sample was naive CD8+ T cells from PBMCs. CDR3 amino acids: CASSPMGPNAQYF. Here the CDR3 DNA reads TGTGCCAGTAGTCCCATGGGCCCAAATGCGCAGTATTTT.